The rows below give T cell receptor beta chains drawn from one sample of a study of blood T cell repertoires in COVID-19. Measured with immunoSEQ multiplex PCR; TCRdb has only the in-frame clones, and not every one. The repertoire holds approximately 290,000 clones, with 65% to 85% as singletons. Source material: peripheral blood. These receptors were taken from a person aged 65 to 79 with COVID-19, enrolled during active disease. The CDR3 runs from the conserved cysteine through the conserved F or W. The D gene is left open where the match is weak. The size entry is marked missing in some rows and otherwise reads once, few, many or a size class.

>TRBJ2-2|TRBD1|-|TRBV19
CASNSPGTGDTGELFF
TGTGCCAGTAATTCCCCCGGGACAGGGGACACCGGGGAGCTGTTTTTT
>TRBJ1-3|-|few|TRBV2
CASSEVGQRNTIYF
TGTGCCAGCAGTGAAGTAGGACAGAGAAACACCATATATTTT
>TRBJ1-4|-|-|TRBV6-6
CASSKTGATNEKLFF
TGTGCCAGCAGCAAGACAGGTGCAACTAATGAAAAACTGTTTTTT
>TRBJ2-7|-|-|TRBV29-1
CSVERQGLPYEQYF
TGCAGCGTTGAGAGACAGGGACTTCCCTACGAGCAGTACTTC
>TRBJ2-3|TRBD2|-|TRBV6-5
CATRFGGGTDTQYF
TGTGCCACCCGCTTTGGGGGAGGGACAGATACGCAGTATTTT
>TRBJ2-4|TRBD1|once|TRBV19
CATRDRGQNIQYF
TGTGCCACCCGGGACAGGGGCCAAAACATTCAGTACTTC
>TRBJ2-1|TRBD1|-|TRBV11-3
CASSGQGSLNEQFF
TGTGCCAGCAGCGGACAGGGGAGTTTGAATGAGCAGTTCTTC
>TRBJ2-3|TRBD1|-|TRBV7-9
CASSPGTGAQYF
TGTGCCAGCAGCCCTGGGACAGGGGCGCAGTATTTT
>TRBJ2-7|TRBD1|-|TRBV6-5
CASRARTGMPYEQYF
TGTGCCAGCAGGGCCAGGACAGGGATGCCCTACGAGCAGTACTTC
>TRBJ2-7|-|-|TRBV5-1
CASTLKGGGSYEQYF
TGCGCCAGCACTCTTAAAGGGGGGGGCTCCTACGAGCAGTACTTC
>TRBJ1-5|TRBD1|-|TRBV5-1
CASSPGQGIQPQHF
TGCGCCAGCAGCCCGGGACAGGGTATACAGCCCCAGCATTTT
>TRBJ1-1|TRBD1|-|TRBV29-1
CSARPQGAVNTEAFF
TGCAGCGCCCGCCCCCAGGGGGCTGTGAACACTGAAGCTTTCTTT
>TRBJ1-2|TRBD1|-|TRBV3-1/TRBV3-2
CASSPPRTGSKCDYTF
TGTGCCAGCAGCCCCCCACGGACAGGGAGTAAATGCGACTACACCTTC
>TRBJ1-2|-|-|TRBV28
CAIRTEANYGYTF
TGTGCCATCCGGACAGAAGCTAACTATGGCTACACCTTC
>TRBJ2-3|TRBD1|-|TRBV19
CASSPRTGGTDTQYF
TGTGCCAGTAGTCCTCGGACAGGGGGGACCGATACGCAGTATTTT
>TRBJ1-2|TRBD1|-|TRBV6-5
CASKSDRVGYTF
TGTGCCAGCAAATCGGACAGGGTTGGCTACACCTTC
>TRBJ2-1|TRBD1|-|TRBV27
CARRNRGSYNEQFF
TGTGCCAGAAGAAACAGGGGCTCCTACAATGAGCAGTTCTTC
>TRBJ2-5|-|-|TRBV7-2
CASSSLALQETQYF
TGTGCCAGCAGCTCCCTAGCACTCCAAGAGACCCAGTACTTC
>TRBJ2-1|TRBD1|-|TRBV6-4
CASSASTGGSYNEQFF
TGTGCCAGCAGTGCGTCGACAGGGGGGTCCTACAATGAGCAGTTCTTC
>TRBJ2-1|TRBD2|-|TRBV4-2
CASSQITSGSGNEQFF
TGTGCCAGCAGCCAAATCACTAGCGGGAGTGGAAATGAGCAGTTCTTC
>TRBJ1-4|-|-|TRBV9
CASSVGGARTVNEKLFF
TGTGCCAGCAGCGTAGGGGGCGCCAGGACAGTGAATGAAAAACTGTTTTTT
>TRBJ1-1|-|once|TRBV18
CASSPPGGIDTEAFF
TGTGCCAGCTCACCACCGGGGGGGATAGATACTGAAGCTTTCTTT
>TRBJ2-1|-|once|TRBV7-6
CASSLFVLSELVDNEQFF
TGTGCCAGCAGCTTATTTGTTCTTTCGGAGTTGGTCGACAATGAGCAGTTCTTC
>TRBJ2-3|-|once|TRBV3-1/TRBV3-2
CASSPGGWDYTDTQYF
TGTGCCAGCAGCCCCGGGGGTTGGGATTACACAGATACGCAGTATTTT
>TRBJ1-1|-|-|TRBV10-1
CASSARKRQYTEAFF
TGCGCCAGCAGCGCTAGGAAAAGGCAATACACTGAAGCTTTCTTT
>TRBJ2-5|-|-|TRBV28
CASSLVLETQYF
TGTGCCAGCAGTTTAGTTCTGGAGACCCAGTACTTC
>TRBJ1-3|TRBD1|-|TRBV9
CASSGTSTGVGNTIYF
TGTGCCAGCAGCGGAACCTCGACAGGGGTCGGAAACACCATATATTTT
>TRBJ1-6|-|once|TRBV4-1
CASSHRPNLPRRQQEGNSPLHF
TGCGCCAGCAGCCACCGCCCTAATTTACCCCGACGCCAACAGGAGGGTAATTCACCCCTCCACTTT
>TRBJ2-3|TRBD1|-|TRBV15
CATSARDRVRADTQYF
TGTGCCACCAGCGCCCGGGACAGGGTAAGAGCAGATACGCAGTATTTT
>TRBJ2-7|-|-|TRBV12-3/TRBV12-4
CASTGHYEQYF
TGTGCCAGCACCGGACACTACGAGCAGTACTTC
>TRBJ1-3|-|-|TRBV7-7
CASSLTGLGNTIYF
TGTGCCAGCAGCCTAACAGGGCTCGGAAACACCATATATTTT
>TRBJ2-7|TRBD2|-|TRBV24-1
CATSGSSGSYEQYF
TGTGCCACCAGTGGTTCTAGCGGGAGCTACGAGCAGTACTTC
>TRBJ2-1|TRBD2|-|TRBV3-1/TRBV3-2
CASSSPGLAGGVNEQFF
TGTGCCAGCAGCAGTCCGGGACTAGCGGGAGGGGTCAATGAGCAGTTCTTC
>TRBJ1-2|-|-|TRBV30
CAWSKGGGGVGTF
TGTGCCTGGAGTAAAGGAGGTGGAGGGGTGGGGACCTTC
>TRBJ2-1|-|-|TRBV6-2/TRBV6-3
CASSYSNSQGSYYNEQFF
TGTGCCAGCAGTTACTCGAATTCGCAGGGAAGTTACTACAATGAGCAGTTCTTC
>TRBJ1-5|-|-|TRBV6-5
CASSLRGLNQPQHF
TGTGCCAGCAGTTTGAGAGGGCTGAATCAGCCCCAGCATTTT
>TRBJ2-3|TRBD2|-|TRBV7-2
CASSTRSGASTDTQYF
TGTGCCAGCAGCACCCGTAGCGGGGCGAGCACAGATACGCAGTATTTT
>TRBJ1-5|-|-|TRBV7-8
CASSSQLGRGQNQPQHF
TGTGCCAGCAGTTCGCAGTTGGGTAGGGGCCAGAATCAGCCCCAGCATTTT
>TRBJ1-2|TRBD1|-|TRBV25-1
CASSEPGTGAHIYGYTF
TGTGCCAGCAGTGAACCCGGGACAGGGGCGCATATCTATGGCTACACCTTC
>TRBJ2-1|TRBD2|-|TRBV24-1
CATRTSGRIYNEQFF
TGTGCCACCCGCACTAGCGGGAGGATTTACAATGAGCAGTTCTTC
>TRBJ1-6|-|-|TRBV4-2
CASSQGVGGQNSPLHF
TGTGCCAGCAGCCAAGGCGTGGGAGGACAAAATTCACCCCTCCACTTT
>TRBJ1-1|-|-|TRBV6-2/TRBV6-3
CASSYSIVAEAFF
TGTGCCAGCAGTTACTCGATTGTAGCGGAAGCTTTCTTT
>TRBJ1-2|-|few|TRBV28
CASSSSPNYGYTF
TGTGCCAGCAGTTCCTCTCCTAACTATGGCTACACCTTC
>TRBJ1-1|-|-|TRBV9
CASSFGADTEAFF
TGTGCCAGCAGCTTTGGGGCCGACACTGAAGCTTTCTTT
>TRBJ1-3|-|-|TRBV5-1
CASSPRRGTGNTIYF
TGCGCCAGCAGCCCACGCAGGGGAACTGGAAACACCATATATTTT
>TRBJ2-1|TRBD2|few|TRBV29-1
CSGQLAGGQVQFF
TGCAGCGGTCAACTAGCGGGGGGGCAGGTGCAGTTCTTC
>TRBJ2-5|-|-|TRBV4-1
CASSQPGLAAQYF
TGCGCCAGCAGCCAACCGGGACTCGCCGCCCAGTACTTC
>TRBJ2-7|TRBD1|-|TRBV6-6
CASSPTGTYEQYF
TGTGCCAGCAGTCCGACAGGGACCTACGAGCAGTACTTC
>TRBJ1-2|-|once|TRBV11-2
CASSLGQPPVYGYTF
TGTGCCAGCAGCTTAGGACAGCCTCCGGTCTATGGCTACACCTTC
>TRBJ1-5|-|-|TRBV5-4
CASSLGPGVHQPQHF
TGTGCCAGCAGCTTGGGACCAGGGGTTCATCAGCCCCAGCATTTT
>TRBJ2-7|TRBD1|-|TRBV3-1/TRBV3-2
CASSNDRDRGSYEQYF
TGTGCCAGCAGCAATGACCGGGACAGGGGCTCCTACGAGCAGTACTTC
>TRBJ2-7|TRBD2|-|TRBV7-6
CASSSGGGEQYF
TGTGCCAGCAGCTCCGGGGGGGGCGAGCAGTACTTC
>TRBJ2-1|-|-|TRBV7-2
CASSRGSYNEQFF
TGTGCCAGTAGCAGGGGTTCCTACAATGAGCAGTTCTTC
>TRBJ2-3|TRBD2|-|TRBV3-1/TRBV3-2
CASSLPSGGTDTQYF
TGTGCCAGCAGCCTGCCTTCCGGGGGGACAGATACGCAGTATTTT
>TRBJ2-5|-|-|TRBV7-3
CASSLGGDSQETQYF
TGTGCCAGCAGCTTAGGAGGGGACAGTCAAGAGACCCAGTACTTC
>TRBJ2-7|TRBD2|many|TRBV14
CASSLIAGGPYEQYF
TGTGCCAGCAGCCTCATAGCGGGGGGACCCTACGAGCAGTACTTC
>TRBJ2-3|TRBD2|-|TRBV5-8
CASRGVGGGLGTDTQYF
TGTGCCAGCAGGGGCGTCGGGGGTGGACTAGGCACAGATACGCAGTATTTT
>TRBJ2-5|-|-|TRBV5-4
CASSPEIAGSQYF
TGTGCCAGCAGTCCAGAAATTGCGGGAAGTCAGTACTTC